These 31 T cell receptor beta chains were sequenced from one sample in a study of control samples from healthy donors and cancer patients. Only in-frame clones appear in the TCRdb table, and some are missing; sequencing was by immunoSEQ multiplex PCR. Counted here are about 150,000 clones, approximately 91% occurring once; the ten biggest clones make up roughly 3.2%. The sequencing sample was made of blood. Every receptor here comes from a young man in good health.

The rearrangement joins TRBV27 to TRBJ1-2; the D is unclear. The ends were cut back, 5 bases at V and 4 bases at J, with 11 bases in the middle. The CDR3 has 13 amino acids. CDR1 is MNHEY and CDR2 is SMNVEV in the germline V gene (reference sequence). CDR3 protein: CASSGSGSYGYTF. CDR3 in DNA: TGTGCCAGCAGTGGTTCGGGGTCCTATGGCTACACCTTC.

The chain employs TRBV29-1 and TRBJ1-1, with D tentatively TRBD1 (6 bases). V dropped 5 bases and J dropped 0 bases, with 16 bases sitting between them. Germline CDR1 and CDR2: SQVTM and ANQGSEA. The CDR3 contains 15 residues. The CDR3 reads CSVKFWGQLNTEAFF. Written as DNA, the CDR3 is TGCAGCGTTAAGTTTTGGGGACAATTGAACACTGAAGCTTTCTTT.

The genes are TRBV11-2 and TRBJ1-1, with D perhaps matching TRBD1 (5 bases). CDR3 length equals 12 residues. The ends were cut back, 5 bases at V and 7 bases at J, with 11 bases in the middle. Looked up from germline, CDR1 is SGHAT and CDR2 is FQNNGV. Here the CDR3 reads CASSPPGDEAFF. CDR3 sequence (DNA): TGTGCCAGCAGCCCCCCGGGGGATGAAGCTTTCTTT.

The chain is built from TRBV28 and TRBJ2-4; 9 bases are a match to TRBD2. The junction had 4 bases not matched to a gene; V was cut back by 1 base and J by 0 bases. From germline, CDR1 is MDHEN and CDR2 SYDVKM. The CDR3 runs 17 residues. The CDR3: CASSLFISGGAKNIQYF. In nucleotides, the CDR3 is TGTGCCAGCAGTTTATTCATTAGCGGGGGAGCCAAAAACATTCAGTACTTC.

The chain uses TRBV29-1 and TRBJ2-3; 9 bases are a match to TRBD2. CDR1 and CDR2 from the germline V gene are SQVTM and ANQGSEA. CDR3 length equals 15 residues. Trimming took 3 bases from V and 4 from J; bases not matched to a gene: 8. Written as DNA, the CDR3 is TGCAGCGTTGAGATGGTAGCGGGGGCCTCAGATACGCAGTATTTT. Translated: CSVEMVAGASDTQYF.

This clone was seen once. The rearrangement links TRBV6-1 to TRBJ1-2; 7 bases are shared with TRBD1. Per the germline V gene, CDR1 is MNHNS and CDR2 is SASEGT. The V segment lost 3 bases and the J segment 5 bases; nucleotides outside the gene matches: 3. The CDR3 consists of 13 residues. The CDR3 sequence is CASSDGQVYGYTF. CDR3 coding DNA: TGTGCCAGCAGTGATGGACAGGTATATGGCTACACCTTC.

The chain carries TRBV5-1 and TRBJ2-5; D might be TRBD2 (7 bases). The V end lost 2 bases, the J end lost 5 bases, and 16 bases lay between the germline ends. The CDR3 loop spans 15 amino acids. CDR1 SGHRS and CDR2 YFSETQ come from the germline V gene. The CDR3 loop reads CASSFGPGRGETQYF. In DNA, the CDR3 is TGCGCCAGCAGCTTCGGACCGGGGAGGGGGGAGACCCAGTACTTC.

This chain joins TRBV6-5 and TRBJ1-5; a possible D gene is TRBD1 (6 bases). In germline, CDR1 is MNHEY, CDR2 SVGAGI. The V end was cut by 4 bases, the J end by 5 bases, with 12 bases between. CDR3 length equals 14 residues. The chain's CDR3 is CASSFRGRDQPQHF. Here the CDR3 DNA reads TGTGCCAGCAGTTTCCGGGGGCGAGATCAGCCCCAGCATTTT.

V is TRBV6-1 and J is TRBJ1-3; TRBD1 might be the D (6 bases). Deletions cut 3 bases from V and 4 bases from J, with 22 bases between. Germline values: CDR1 MNHNS, CDR2 SASEGT. CDR3 length: 18 amino acids. The CDR3 coding sequence is TGTGCCAGCAGTGATCTAAACGCATACCTACAGGGAGGAAACACCATATATTTT. This encodes CASSDLNAYLQGGNTIYF.

As regards this clone: This sample includes further DNA sequences coding for the same CDR3. The rearrangement joins TRBV19 to TRBJ1-1; no clear D. Trimming pared 3 bases from V and 1 base from J, leaving 3 bases between. The CDR3 extends over 12 amino acids. Germline V lookup: CDR1 LNHDA, CDR2 SQIVND (reference sequence). In DNA form, the CDR3 reads TGTGCCAGTAGTATTGGGAACACTGAAGCTTTCTTT. Its translation: CASSIGNTEAFF.

This clone was seen only a few times. The chain employs TRBV28 and TRBJ2-7, with D uncertain. Trimming removed 4 bases at V and 12 bases at J, with 16 bases between. Germline V gene sequence: CDR1 MDHEN, CDR2 SYDVKM. There are 12 residues in the CDR3. CDR3: CASSSTPNNPYF. For the CDR3, the DNA is TGTGCCAGCAGTTCGACCCCTAACAACCCGTACTTC.

The rearrangement links TRBV5-4 to TRBJ2-1; D is ambiguous. The CDR3 is 13 amino acids. The V gene lost 0 bases and the J gene lost 8 bases, with 9 bases spanning the gap. Germline CDR1 reads SGHNT; CDR2 reads YYREEE (reference sequence). The CDR3 sequence is CASSLGGMDEQFF. CDR3 in DNA: TGTGCCAGCAGCTTGGGTGGCATGGATGAGCAGTTCTTC.

This sequence joins TRBV3-1 (or the pseudogene TRBV3-2) and TRBJ1-5; the D gene is possibly TRBD1 (5 bases). V lost 1 base to trimming and J lost 2 bases, with 9 bases between them. CDR1 is LGHDT and CDR2 is YNNKEL in the germline V gene (reference sequence). The CDR3 runs to 15 residues. CDR3 DNA sequence: TGTGCCAGCAGCCAAGGGGGGTCGGGCAATCAGCCCCAGCATTTT. Amino acid sequence: CASSQGGSGNQPQHF.

The V and J genes are TRBV9 and TRBJ1-5, with D unresolved. Between the trimmed V and J ends, which lost 3 bases and 7 bases, there was a span of 17 bases. Germline CDR1 SGDLS, CDR2 YYNGEE. The CDR3 totals 15 residues. CDR3 nucleotide sequence: TGTGCCAGCAGCGCATACGGCAGGACGGAGCAGCCCCAGCATTTT. This encodes CASSAYGRTEQPQHF.

The genes are TRBV4-1 and TRBJ1-1; weak D call: TRBD1 (6 bases). Germline CDR1 MGHRA, CDR2 YSYEKL. This CDR3 is built from 14 residues. V dropped 4 bases and J dropped 10 bases, with 19 bases sitting between them. The CDR3 DNA reads TGCGCCAGCAGCCTCCCCGGAGGGGGGCTGCGAGCTTTCTTT. Protein sequence: CASSLPGGGLRAFF.

V is TRBV27 and J is TRBJ1-2; TRBD1 matches 7 bases. In germline, CDR1 is MNHEY, CDR2 SMNVEV (reference sequence). Losses at the gene ends were 5 bases for V and 4 bases for J; bases not matched to a gene: 7. This CDR3 contains 14 residues. The DNA for the CDR3 is TGTGCCAGCAGTAGGGGACAGACAATCTATGGCTACACCTTC. This encodes CASSRGQTIYGYTF.

CDR3 protein: CASSFQQVSGNTIYF. The CDR3 coding sequence is TGTGCCAGCAGTTTTCAACAGGTCTCTGGAAACACCATATATTTT. The genes are TRBV28 and TRBJ1-3, with a weak D call TRBD1 (5 bases). The V end lost 3 bases, the J end lost 0 bases, and 9 bases lay between the germline ends. Looked up from germline, CDR1 is MDHEN and CDR2 is SYDVKM. This CDR3 has 15 residues.

The chain uses TRBV25-1 and TRBJ1-1; no clear D gene. Germline V gives CDR1 MGHDK, CDR2 SYGVNS. The V end was cut by 0 bases, the J end by 0 bases, with 8 bases between. This CDR3 comprises 15 residues. CDR3 protein: CASSEYPRMNTEAFF. DNA of the CDR3: TGTGCCAGCAGTGAATATCCCCGCATGAACACTGAAGCTTTCTTT.

V is TRBV19 and J is TRBJ2-2; D not resolved. Trimming cost V 1 base and J 5 bases, with 5 bases left between them. The CDR3 has 13 amino acids. The germline CDR1 and CDR2 sequences are LNHDA and SQIVND (reference sequence). Here the CDR3 reads CASSIGRTGELFF. CDR3 bases: TGTGCCAGTAGTATAGGAAGGACCGGGGAGCTGTTTTTT.

The V call is TRBV6-1, the J call TRBJ2-7; D is uncertain. The V gene's germline CDR1 is MNHNS and CDR2 SASEGT. The V and J ends lost 4 bases and 4 bases respectively, with 11 bases between them. The CDR3 totals 13 residues. The chain's CDR3 is CASSAASIYEQYF. DNA of the CDR3: TGTGCCAGCAGTGCAGCGTCAATTTACGAGCAGTACTTC.

This chain uses TRBV7-3 with TRBJ2-3; no firm D call. Trimming left V 1 base short and J 4 bases short, with 6 bases between. The germline gives CDR1 SGHTA, CDR2 FQGTGA. The CDR3 has 13 residues. In nucleotides, the CDR3 is TGTGCCAGCAGCTTAAGCGTCCCAGATACGCAGTATTTT. Its translation: CASSLSVPDTQYF. Together with reference TRBV7-3 and TRBJ2-3, the CDR3 gives the full variable domain: GAGVSQTPSNKVTEKGKYVELRCDPISGHTALYWYRQSLGQGPEFLIYFQGTGAADDSGLPNDRFFAVRPEGSVSTLKIQRTERGDSAVYLCASSLSVPDTQYFGPGTRLTVL.

The rearrangement joins TRBV5-1 to TRBJ1-1; D might be TRBD1 (5 bases). The length of the CDR3 is 14 residues. Germline loops: CDR1 SGHRS, CDR2 YFSETQ. V shed 0 bases and J shed 1 base, with 7 bases lying between them. The CDR3 region has the DNA TGCGCCAGCAGCTTGGACAGGTCGAACACTGAAGCTTTCTTT. This codes for CASSLDRSNTEAFF.

This chain joins TRBV19 and TRBJ1-4, with TRBD1 matching over 7 bases. V shed 4 bases, J shed 3 bases, and the junction held 5 bases outside the gene matches. The CDR3 consists of 15 residues. Germline V gene data show CDR1 as LNHDA and CDR2 as SQIVND (reference sequence). CDR3 loop: CASSTYRGPNEKLFF. The CDR3 DNA follows: TGTGCCAGTAGTACCTACAGGGGACCTAATGAAAAACTGTTTTTT. The variable domain in full, completed from reference TRBV19 and TRBJ1-4, reads DGGITQSPKYLFRKEGQNVTLSCEQNLNHDAMYWYRQDPGQGLRLIYYSQIVNDFQKGDIAEGYSVSREKKESFPLTVTSAQKNPTAFYLCASSTYRGPNEKLFFGSGTQLSVL.

This clone was counted ten times or more. The chain has TRBV7-9 and TRBJ1-1; D gene unclear. The germline V gene encodes CDR1 SEHNR and CDR2 FQNEAQ (reference sequence). Trimming stripped 3 bases from V and 4 bases from J, with 9 bases between. CDR3 size: 13 residues. In DNA form, the CDR3 reads TGTGCCAGCAGCTTGGATCAGTTCACTGAAGCTTTCTTT. It translates to CASSLDQFTEAFF.

The rearrangement links TRBV6-5 to TRBJ2-7; D is possibly TRBD1 (6 bases). The CDR3 sequence is 14 residues long. Germline V lookup: CDR1 MNHEY, CDR2 SVGAGI. V lost 8 bases to trimming and J lost 5 bases, with 19 bases between them. Here the CDR3 reads CASSQGIEGNEQYF. CDR3 in DNA: TGTGCCAGCTCGCAGGGGATTGAAGGGAACGAGCAGTACTTC.

This clone came up once. CDR3 nucleotide sequence: TGTGCCAGAACGTGGGAGGGGGCAGGGCAGCCCCAGCATTTT. Translating it yields CARTWEGAGQPQHF. This chain links TRBV12-1 with TRBJ1-5. TRBV12-1 is given as a pseudogene. This CDR3 is built from 14 residues.

V is TRBV10-3 and J is TRBJ2-7; TRBD1 might be the D (6 bases). The CDR3 has 14 residues. CDR1 and CDR2 (germline): ENHRY, SYGVKD. V lost 10 bases and J lost 7, with 23 bases in between. DNA of the CDR3: TGTGCCACGAAAGAAGGACAGCTTCCCTCAGAGCAGTACTTC. Protein product: CATKEGQLPSEQYF.

The CDR3 here is CASSLYFQGWGFNEQFF. CDR3 nucleotides: TGTGCCAGCAGCTTATACTTTCAGGGATGGGGATTCAATGAGCAGTTCTTC. The V gene is TRBV7-2, the J gene TRBJ2-1; D might be TRBD1 (5 bases). Germline V gene data show CDR1 as SGHTA and CDR2 as FQGNSA. CDR3 size: 17 residues. V was cut by 2 bases and J by 6 bases, with 20 bases left in between.

The rearrangement joins TRBV9 to TRBJ2-1, with 13 bases lining up with TRBD2. Trimming cost V 2 bases and J 6 bases; bases outside gene matches: 2. This CDR3 region has 15 residues. Germline values: CDR1 SGDLS, CDR2 YYNGEE. The CDR3, as DNA: TGTGCCAGCAGCGTCACTAGCGGGGGGGCCAATGAGCAGTTCTTC. Protein product: CASSVTSGGANEQFF.

V usage is TRBV27 and J usage is TRBJ2-3, with a possible D match to TRBD2 (6 bases). The V and J ends lost 5 bases and 0 bases respectively, with 9 bases between them. The CDR3 extends over 14 amino acids. The germline gives CDR1 MNHEY, CDR2 SMNVEV (reference sequence). CDR3 residues: CASSAGTSTDTQYF. The CDR3 nucleotides are TGTGCCAGCAGTGCCGGGACTAGCACAGATACGCAGTATTTT.

The chain has TRBV6-4 and TRBJ2-3; 7 bases are shared with TRBD1. Germline-derived CDR1 and CDR2 are MRHNA and SNTAGT. This CDR3 is 15 amino acids long. J was trimmed by 2 bases and V by 2 bases; bases with no gene match: 4. In nucleotides, the CDR3 is TGTGCCAGCAGTGACAGGGGGCGGAACACAGATACGCAGTATTTT. The encoded protein is CASSDRGRNTDTQYF.